This passage covers 6 T cell receptor beta chains from one sample sequenced in a study of blood T cell repertoires in COVID-19. Assay used: immunoSEQ multiplex PCR; TCRdb lists only in-frame clones, some missing. The sample has a few hundred thousand clones, roughly 86% seen once. Sequenced: PBMCs or T cells enriched from blood (not recorded which). These receptors came from a woman aged 60-70 years who had recovered from COVID-19.

V and J are TRBV4-2 and TRBJ2-1, with a possible D match to TRBD2 (5 bases). Trimming shortened V by 5 bases and J by 5 bases, and 10 bases separated the two germline ends. Looked up from germline, CDR1 is LGHNA and CDR2 is YNFKEQ. The CDR3 is 13 amino acids. The CDR3: CASSARGHNEQFF. In DNA form, the CDR3 reads TGTGCCAGCAGCGCCCGCGGGCACAATGAGCAGTTCTTC.

The CDR3 region is CAWLPGAGGETQYF. Here the CDR3 DNA reads TGTGCCTGGCTCCCCGGAGCAGGGGGAGAGACCCAGTACTTC. The rearrangement uses TRBV30 and TRBJ2-5; 7 nucleotides agree with TRBD1. The CDR3 is made up of 14 amino acids. After removal of 5 bases from V and 4 bases from J, the junction contained 10 bases not matched to a gene. In germline, CDR1 is GTSNPN, CDR2 SVGIG (reference sequence).

The CDR3: CASSATSGDYNEQFF. In nucleotides, the CDR3 is TGCGCCAGCAGCGCCACTAGCGGGGATTACAATGAGCAGTTCTTC. The V and J genes are TRBV5-1 and TRBJ2-1; TRBD2 aligns across 10 bases. The J segment lost 4 bases and the V segment lost 4 bases, leaving 5 bases of the junction unmatched. CDR3 length equals 15 residues. Germline V lookup: CDR1 SGHRS, CDR2 YFSETQ. Drawing the rest from reference TRBV5-1 and TRBJ2-1, the complete variable domain is KAGVTQTPRYLIKTRGQQVTLSCSPISGHRSVSWYQQTPGQGLQFLFEYFSETQRNKGNFPGRFSGRQFSNSRSEMNVSTLELGDSALYLCASSATSGDYNEQFFGPGTRLTVL.

V usage is TRBV2 and J usage is TRBJ1-2, with 9 bases that match TRBD1. CDR1 is SNHLY and CDR2 is FYNNEI in the germline V gene. CDR3 length: 12 residues. J was trimmed by 6 bases and V by 10 bases; bases with no gene match: 6. The CDR3 loop is CAKTQGAHGYTF. CDR3 nucleotide sequence: TGTGCCAAAACACAGGGGGCCCATGGCTACACCTTC.

The chain is built from TRBV6-5 and TRBJ2-3; 7 bases fit TRBD1. Trimming took 3 bases from V and 2 from J; bases not matched to a gene: 5. CDR1 and CDR2 from the germline V gene are MNHEY and SVGAGI. The CDR3 has 15 residues. The CDR3 reads CASSYWGQYTDTQYF. As DNA, the CDR3 is TGTGCCAGCAGTTATTGGGGACAGTACACAGATACGCAGTATTTT.

The rearrangement joins TRBV5-1 to TRBJ1-4; 9 bases fit TRBD1. Germline V CDR1 and CDR2: SGHRS, YFSETQ. V shed 6 bases and J 6 bases; nucleotides not matched to a gene: 3. The CDR3 loop spans 13 amino acids. Here the CDR3 DNA reads TGCGCCAGCACACAGGGGGCGGATGAAAAACTGTTTTTT. Translated, it gives CASTQGADEKLFF. Filled out from reference TRBV5-1 and TRBJ1-4, the complete variable domain reads KAGVTQTPRYLIKTRGQQVTLSCSPISGHRSVSWYQQTPGQGLQFLFEYFSETQRNKGNFPGRFSGRQFSNSRSEMNVSTLELGDSALYLCASTQGADEKLFFGSGTQLSVL.